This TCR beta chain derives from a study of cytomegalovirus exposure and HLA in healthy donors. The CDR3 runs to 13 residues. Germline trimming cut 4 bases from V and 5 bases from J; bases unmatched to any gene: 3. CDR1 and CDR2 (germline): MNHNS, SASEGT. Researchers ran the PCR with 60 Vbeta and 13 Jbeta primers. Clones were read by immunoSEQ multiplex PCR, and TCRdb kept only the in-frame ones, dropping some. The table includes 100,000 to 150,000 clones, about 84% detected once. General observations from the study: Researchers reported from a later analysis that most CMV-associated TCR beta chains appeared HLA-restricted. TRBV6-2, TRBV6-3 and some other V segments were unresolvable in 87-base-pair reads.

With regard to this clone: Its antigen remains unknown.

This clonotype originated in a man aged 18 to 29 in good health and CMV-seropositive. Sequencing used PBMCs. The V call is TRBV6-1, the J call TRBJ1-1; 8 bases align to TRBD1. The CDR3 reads CASSGDRGTEAFF. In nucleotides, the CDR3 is TGTGCCAGCAGTGGAGACAGGGGAACTGAAGCTTTCTTT.